These 14 T cell receptor beta chains originate from one sample sequenced in a study of beta chain features in type 1 diabetes. Study-wide points: Among patients with Type 1 diabetes, TCRB CDR3s were moderately but significantly shorter in every one of the four CD4+ subsets.

These receptors have no identified antigens. Expressed TCRB transcripts were sequenced because the isolated RNA had all been reverse transcribed beforehand. Produced via immunoSEQ multiplex PCR; TCRdb's table is partial and in-frame only. The profile shows over 150,000 clones, under 9.5% of them singletons. Source material: central memory CD4+ T cells from blood. The receptors originated from a man younger than 35 with type 1 diabetes.

This clone was counted only a few times. This chain connects TRBV28 to TRBJ2-1; 8 bases map to TRBD1. V dropped 2 bases and J dropped 15; count of bases not matched to a gene: 3. This CDR3 is 11 amino acids long. Germline V lookup: CDR1 MDHEN, CDR2 SYDVKM. This CDR3 is CASSLTDRVFF. The CDR3 bases are TGTGCCAGCAGTTTAACGGACAGGGTGTTCTTC.

This clone has a handful of counts. The CDR3 DNA is TGTGCCAGCAGCCGGGAGAGGGACAGTCGCCTGGAGACCCAGTACTTC. This sequence encodes CASSRERDSRLETQYF. The chain is built from TRBV11-2 and TRBJ2-5; tentative D call: TRBD1 (7 bases). Germline V lookup: CDR1 SGHAT, CDR2 FQNNGV. With 5 bases removed from V and 5 bases from J, the gap between germline ends came to 21 bases. The CDR3 spans 16 residues.

This clone was detected a few times. The gene calls are TRBV19 and TRBJ2-2; 7 positions match TRBD1. This CDR3 region has 15 residues. The V segment lost 10 bases and the J segment 7 bases; nucleotides outside the gene matches: 15. Looked up from germline, CDR1 is LNHDA and CDR2 is SQIVND (reference sequence). This chain's CDR3 is CATGGDSDFIGELFF. The CDR3 region has the DNA TGTGCCACCGGTGGGGACAGCGATTTTATCGGGGAGCTGTTTTTT.

The V gene is TRBV5-1, the J gene TRBJ2-3; perhaps TRBD1 as D (6 bases). The ends were cut back, 2 bases at V and 1 base at J, with 8 bases in the middle. This CDR3 has 14 residues. The V gene's germline CDR1 is SGHRS and CDR2 YFSETQ. This CDR3 is CASSLAGGTDTQYF. The CDR3 region has the DNA TGCGCCAGCAGCTTAGCAGGGGGCACAGATACGCAGTATTTT.

This clone has more than one count but fewer than ten. The chain recombines TRBV7-2 with TRBJ2-5; 7 nucleotides line up with TRBD1. The CDR3 runs 15 residues. Germline V gene lookup returns CDR1 SGHTA and CDR2 FQGNSA. J lost 5 bases, V lost 5 bases, and 11 bases had no gene match. DNA for the CDR3: TGTGCCAGCAGCGGTAGGGGGCGCTCTGGGGAGACCCAGTACTTC. Translation: CASSGRGRSGETQYF.

This clone occurred a few times. The rearrangement joins TRBV7-9 to TRBJ2-7, with TRBD2 matching 8 bases. This CDR3 contains 15 residues. The germline CDR1 and CDR2 sequences are SEHNR and FQNEAQ (reference sequence). Germline trimming cut 2 bases from V and 2 bases from J; bases unmatched to any gene: 5. CDR3 coding DNA: TGTGCCAGCAGCTTAAGTAGCGGGATACCCTACGAGCAGTACTTC. It is translated as CASSLSSGIPYEQYF.

The rearrangement joins TRBV2 to TRBJ1-2; TRBD1 might be the D (5 bases). This CDR3 is built from 17 residues. CDR1 SNHLY and CDR2 FYNNEI come from the germline V gene. With 6 bases removed from V and 7 bases from J, the gap between germline ends came to 27 bases. The CDR3 coding sequence is TGTGCCAGCAGAGACCACGGGACTCCCTTAGTGGGGGGTGGCTACACCTTC. This encodes CASRDHGTPLVGGGYTF.

The chain combines TRBV25-1 with TRBJ2-5; 8 nucleotides match TRBD1. Germline values: CDR1 MGHDK, CDR2 SYGVNS. V lost 8 bases, J lost 1 base, and 9 bases stayed unmatched. CDR3 length: 15 amino acids. CDR3 in amino acids: CASGPLGQAQETQYF. The CDR3 DNA reads as TGTGCCAGCGGCCCCTTGGGACAGGCCCAAGAGACCCAGTACTTC.

In this sample, this clone turned up a few times. The sample holds other DNA sequences that translate to the same CDR3. The chain carries TRBV30 and TRBJ1-5; no clear D. Germline CDR1 and CDR2: GTSNPN and SVGIG (reference sequence). The ends were cut back, 0 bases at V and 5 bases at J, with 8 bases in the middle. The CDR3 is 13 amino acids. CDR3 region: CAWSVMRDQPQHF. Written as DNA, the CDR3 is TGTGCCTGGAGTGTCATGAGGGATCAGCCCCAGCATTTT.

This clone was found a few times. The chain has TRBV5-1 and TRBJ2-5; 11 positions match TRBD2. The CDR3 sequence is 15 residues long. Germline V gene sequence: CDR1 SGHRS, CDR2 YFSETQ. Trimming cost V 4 bases and J 5 bases; bases outside gene matches: 7. DNA for the CDR3: TGCGCCAGCAGCGCCCAGACTAGCGGGACTGAGACCCAGTACTTC. Its translation: CASSAQTSGTETQYF.

The CDR3 loop is CASSVDSIVYEQYF. CDR3 nucleotides: TGTGCCAGCAGTGTGGACAGTATAGTCTACGAGCAGTACTTC. This rearrangement joins TRBV28 to TRBJ2-7; perhaps TRBD1 as D (6 bases). The germline V and J ends were trimmed by 5 bases and 3 bases, with 14 bases remaining between them. This CDR3 spans 14 amino acids. Germline CDR1 and CDR2: MDHEN and SYDVKM.

This clone appeared a few times. The V and J genes are TRBV7-2 and TRBJ2-1; no clear D gene. Trimming pared 7 bases from V and 0 bases from J, leaving 13 bases between. The CDR3 covers 15 residues. Germline V gene lookup returns CDR1 SGHTA and CDR2 FQGNSA. Here the CDR3 DNA reads TGTGCCAGCACCCCGTCCCTTAGCTCCTACAATGAGCAGTTCTTC. Translating it yields CASTPSLSSYNEQFF. Full variable domain (rest looked up from reference TRBV7-2 and TRBJ2-1): GAGVSQSPSNKVTEKGKDVELRCDPISGHTALYWYRQSLGQGLEFLIYFQGNSAPDKSGLPSDRFSAERTGGSVSTLTIQRTQQEDSAVYLCASTPSLSSYNEQFFGPGTRLTVL.

V is TRBV27 and J is TRBJ2-5; no firm D call. CDR1 and CDR2 from the germline V gene are MNHEY and SMNVEV (reference sequence). The CDR3 totals 14 residues. V was pared by 2 bases and J by 1 base, with 8 bases between. The CDR3 loop reads CASSLHSSQETQYF. The CDR3 DNA is TGTGCCAGCAGTTTACACAGTTCCCAAGAGACCCAGTACTTC.

The rearrangement joins TRBV5-1 to TRBJ1-3; D not resolved. In germline, CDR1 is SGHRS, CDR2 YFSETQ. The CDR3 contains 15 residues. V lost 1 base, J lost 0 bases, and 8 bases lay in between. This CDR3 is CASSLSGVSGNTIYF. CDR3 bases: TGCGCCAGCAGCTTGAGCGGGGTCTCTGGAAACACCATATATTTT. Full variable domain (remainder filled in from reference TRBV5-1 and TRBJ1-3): KAGVTQTPRYLIKTRGQQVTLSCSPISGHRSVSWYQQTPGQGLQFLFEYFSETQRNKGNFPGRFSGRQFSNSRSEMNVSTLELGDSALYLCASSLSGVSGNTIYFGEGSWLTVV.